This TCR beta chain stems from a study of blood T cell repertoires in COVID-19. Looking at the study overall: Samples came from the United States, Italy and Spain, spanning acute and convalescent COVID-19.

Clones were sequenced by immunoSEQ multiplex PCR, and TCRdb holds only the in-frame ones, with some missing. The repertoire holds some 300,000 clones, with roughly 87% as singletons. This CDR3 is 16 amino acids long. V gave up 2 bases and J gave up 0 bases, with 13 bases separating them. Germline CDR1 and CDR2: MNHEY and SVGEGT. Sequenced input: PBMCs or T cells enriched from blood (not recorded which). The V call is TRBV6-2 or TRBV6-3, the J call TRBJ1-1; D possibly corresponds to TRBD1 (5 bases). The sequence was obtained from a woman aged 30 to 39 who had recovered from COVID-19. The CDR3 region has the DNA TGTGCCAGCAGTTACCCGTCAGGGACTATGAACACTGAAGCTTTCTTT. It yields the protein CASSYPSGTMNTEAFF.